These 4 T cell receptor beta chains share one sample of origin, sequenced in a study of blood T cells in healthy people across ages. Using a J-beta primer mix together with a sample-barcoded 5' primer, a second PCR was run for about 7 to 12 cycles. TCRdb ran MiXCR on the 5' RACE reads and lists one entry per CDR3 protein. The table lists some 1,500,000 distinct CDR3 sequences, 35% to 45% of them singletons. Sequencing was performed on blood. The receptors originated from a woman in her late teens or twenties in good health.

To note about this clonotype: A junction end diverges from the germline sequence, so it may reflect a read error. CDR3 protein: CASCQSDRENEKLFF. CDR3 DNA: TGCGCCAGCTGCCAATCCGACAGGGAGAATGAAAAACTGTTTTTT. This rearrangement joins TRBV4-3 to TRBJ1-4; TRBD1 aligns across 7 bases. The CDR3 loop spans 15 amino acids. Germline CDR1 and CDR2: LGHNA and YSLEER.

The CDR3 here is CASRRDPSPYSNQPQHF. The CDR3 DNA reads TGTGCCAGCAGACGCGACCCGTCCCCTTATAGCAATCAGCCCCAGCATTTT. V is TRBV6-6 and J is TRBJ1-5; no firm D call. CDR3 length equals 17 residues. Germline V gene lookup returns CDR1 MNHNY and CDR2 SVGAGI (reference sequence). Trimming shortened V by 6 bases and J by 0 bases, and 18 bases separated the two germline ends.

The rearrangement joins TRBV11-1 to TRBJ2-5; D may be TRBD1 or TRBD2 (5 bases each). TRBJ2-7 explains the end of the DNA better; the J call may be wrong. Germline CDR1 and CDR2: SGHAT and FQDESV (reference sequence). The CDR3 spans 17 residues. In DNA form, the CDR3 reads TGTGCCAGCAGCAACTCCTTCCGGGACCCGCGCTTCTACGAGCAGTACTTC. This translates into CASSNSFRDPRFYEQYF.

This chain links TRBV28 with TRBJ1-2; D perhaps matches TRBD1 (5 bases). The ends were cut back, 10 bases at V and 6 bases at J, with 12 bases in the middle. The CDR3 extends over 11 amino acids. Germline V gene data show CDR1 as MDHEN and CDR2 as SYDVKM. The CDR3 sequence: CATRGCDGYTF. The CDR3 coding sequence is TGTGCCACCCGGGGGTGCGATGGCTACACCTTC.